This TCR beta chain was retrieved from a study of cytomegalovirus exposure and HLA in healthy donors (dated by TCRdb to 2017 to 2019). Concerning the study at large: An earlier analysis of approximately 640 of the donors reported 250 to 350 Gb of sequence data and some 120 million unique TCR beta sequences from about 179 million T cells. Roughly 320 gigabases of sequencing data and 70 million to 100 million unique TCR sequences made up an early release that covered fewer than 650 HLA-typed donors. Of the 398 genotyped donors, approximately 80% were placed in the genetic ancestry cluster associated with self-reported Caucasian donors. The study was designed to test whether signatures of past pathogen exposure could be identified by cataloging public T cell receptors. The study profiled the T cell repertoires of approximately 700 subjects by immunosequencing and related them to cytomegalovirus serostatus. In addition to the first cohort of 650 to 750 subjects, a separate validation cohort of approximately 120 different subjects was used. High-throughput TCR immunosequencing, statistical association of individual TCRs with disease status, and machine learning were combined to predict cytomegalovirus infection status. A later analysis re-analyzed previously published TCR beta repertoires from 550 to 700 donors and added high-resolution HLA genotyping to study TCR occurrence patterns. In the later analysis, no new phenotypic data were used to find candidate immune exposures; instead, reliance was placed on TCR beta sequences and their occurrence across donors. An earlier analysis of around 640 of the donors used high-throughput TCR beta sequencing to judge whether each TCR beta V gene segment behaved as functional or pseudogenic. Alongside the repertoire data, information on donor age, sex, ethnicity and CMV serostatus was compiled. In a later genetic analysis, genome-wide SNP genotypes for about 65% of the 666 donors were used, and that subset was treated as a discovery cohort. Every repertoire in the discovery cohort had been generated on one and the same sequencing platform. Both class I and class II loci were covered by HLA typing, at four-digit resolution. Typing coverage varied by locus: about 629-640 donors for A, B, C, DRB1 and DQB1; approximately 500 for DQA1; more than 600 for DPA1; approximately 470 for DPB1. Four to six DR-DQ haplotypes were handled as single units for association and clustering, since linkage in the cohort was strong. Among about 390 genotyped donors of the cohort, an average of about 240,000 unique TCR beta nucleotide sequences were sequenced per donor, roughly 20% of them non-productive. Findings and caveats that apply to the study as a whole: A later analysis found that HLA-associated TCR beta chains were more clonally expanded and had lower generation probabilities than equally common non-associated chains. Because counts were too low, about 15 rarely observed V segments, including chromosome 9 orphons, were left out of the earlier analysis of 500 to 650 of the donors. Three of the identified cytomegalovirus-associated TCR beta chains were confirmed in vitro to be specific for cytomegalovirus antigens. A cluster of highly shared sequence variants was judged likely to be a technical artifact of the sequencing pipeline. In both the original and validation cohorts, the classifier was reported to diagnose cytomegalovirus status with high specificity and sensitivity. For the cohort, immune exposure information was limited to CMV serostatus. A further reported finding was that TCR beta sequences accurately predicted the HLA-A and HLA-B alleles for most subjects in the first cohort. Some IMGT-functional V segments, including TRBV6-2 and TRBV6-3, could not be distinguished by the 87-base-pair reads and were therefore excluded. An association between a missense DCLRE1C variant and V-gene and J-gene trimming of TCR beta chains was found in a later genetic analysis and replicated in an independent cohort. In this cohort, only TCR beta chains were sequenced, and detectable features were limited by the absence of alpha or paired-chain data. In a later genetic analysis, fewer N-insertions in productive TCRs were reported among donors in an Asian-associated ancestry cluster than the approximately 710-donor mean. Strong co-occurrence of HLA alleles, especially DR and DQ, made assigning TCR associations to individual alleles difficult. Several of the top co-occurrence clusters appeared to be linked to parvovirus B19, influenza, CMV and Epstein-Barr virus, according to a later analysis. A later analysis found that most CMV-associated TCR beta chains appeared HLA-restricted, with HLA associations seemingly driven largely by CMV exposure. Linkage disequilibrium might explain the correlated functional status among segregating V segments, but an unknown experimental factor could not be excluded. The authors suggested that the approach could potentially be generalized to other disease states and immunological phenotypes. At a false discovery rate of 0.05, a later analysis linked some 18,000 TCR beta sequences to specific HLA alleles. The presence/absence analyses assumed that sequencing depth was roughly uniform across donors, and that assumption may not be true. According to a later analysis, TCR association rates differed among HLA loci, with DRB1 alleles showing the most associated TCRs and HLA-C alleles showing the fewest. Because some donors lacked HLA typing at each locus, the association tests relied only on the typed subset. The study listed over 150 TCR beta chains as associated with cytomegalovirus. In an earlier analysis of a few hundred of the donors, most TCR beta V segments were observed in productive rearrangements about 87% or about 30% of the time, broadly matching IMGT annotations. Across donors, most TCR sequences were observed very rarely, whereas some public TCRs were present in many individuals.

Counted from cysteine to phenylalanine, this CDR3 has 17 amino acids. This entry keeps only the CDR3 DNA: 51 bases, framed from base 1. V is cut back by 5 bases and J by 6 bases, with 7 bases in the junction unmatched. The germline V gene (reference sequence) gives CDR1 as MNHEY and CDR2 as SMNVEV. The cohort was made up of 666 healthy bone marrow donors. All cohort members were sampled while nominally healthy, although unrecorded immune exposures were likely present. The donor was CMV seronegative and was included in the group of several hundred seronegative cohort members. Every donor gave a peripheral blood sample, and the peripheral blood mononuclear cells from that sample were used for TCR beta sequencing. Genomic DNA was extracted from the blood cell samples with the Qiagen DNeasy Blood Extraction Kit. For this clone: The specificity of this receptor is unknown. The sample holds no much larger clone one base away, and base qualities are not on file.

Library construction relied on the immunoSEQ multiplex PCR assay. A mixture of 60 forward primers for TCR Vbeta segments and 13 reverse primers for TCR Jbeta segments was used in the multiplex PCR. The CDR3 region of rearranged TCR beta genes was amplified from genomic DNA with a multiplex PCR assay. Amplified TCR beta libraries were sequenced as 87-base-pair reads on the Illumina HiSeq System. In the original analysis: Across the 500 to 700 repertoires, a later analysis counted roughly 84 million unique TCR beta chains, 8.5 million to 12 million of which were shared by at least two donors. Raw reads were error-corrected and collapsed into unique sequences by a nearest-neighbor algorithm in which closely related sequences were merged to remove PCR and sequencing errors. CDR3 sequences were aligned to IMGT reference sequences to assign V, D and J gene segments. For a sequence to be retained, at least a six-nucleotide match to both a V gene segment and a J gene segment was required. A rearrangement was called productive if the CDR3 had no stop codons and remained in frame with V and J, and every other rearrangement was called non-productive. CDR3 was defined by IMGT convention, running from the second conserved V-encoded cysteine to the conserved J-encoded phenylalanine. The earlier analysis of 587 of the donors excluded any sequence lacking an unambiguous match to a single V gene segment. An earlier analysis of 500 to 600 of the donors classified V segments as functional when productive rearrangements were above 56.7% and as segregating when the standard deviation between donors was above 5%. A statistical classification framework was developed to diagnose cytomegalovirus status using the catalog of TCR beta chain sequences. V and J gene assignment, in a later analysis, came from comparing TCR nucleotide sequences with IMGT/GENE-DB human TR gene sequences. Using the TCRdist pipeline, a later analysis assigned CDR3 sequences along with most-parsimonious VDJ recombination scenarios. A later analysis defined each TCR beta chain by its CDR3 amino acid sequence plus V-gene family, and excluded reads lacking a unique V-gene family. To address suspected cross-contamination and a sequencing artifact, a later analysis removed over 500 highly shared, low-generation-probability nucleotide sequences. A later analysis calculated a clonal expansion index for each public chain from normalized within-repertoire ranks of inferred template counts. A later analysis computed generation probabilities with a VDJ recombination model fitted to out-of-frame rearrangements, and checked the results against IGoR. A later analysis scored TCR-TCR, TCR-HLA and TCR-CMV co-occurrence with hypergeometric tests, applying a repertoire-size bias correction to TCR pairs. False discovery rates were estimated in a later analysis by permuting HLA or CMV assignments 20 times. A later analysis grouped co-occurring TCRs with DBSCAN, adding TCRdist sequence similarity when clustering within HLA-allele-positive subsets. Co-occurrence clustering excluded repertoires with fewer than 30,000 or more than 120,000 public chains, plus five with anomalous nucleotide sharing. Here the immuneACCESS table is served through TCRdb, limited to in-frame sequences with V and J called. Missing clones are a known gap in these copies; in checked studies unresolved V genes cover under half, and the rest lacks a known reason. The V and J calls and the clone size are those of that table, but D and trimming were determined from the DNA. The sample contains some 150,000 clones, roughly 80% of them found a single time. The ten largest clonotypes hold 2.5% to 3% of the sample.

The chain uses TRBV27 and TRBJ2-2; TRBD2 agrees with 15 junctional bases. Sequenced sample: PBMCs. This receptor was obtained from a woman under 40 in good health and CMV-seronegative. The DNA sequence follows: TGTGCCAGCAGTCGGACTAGCGGGAGGGCCATAGCCGGGGAGCTGTTTTTT. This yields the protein CASSRTSGRAIAGELFF.